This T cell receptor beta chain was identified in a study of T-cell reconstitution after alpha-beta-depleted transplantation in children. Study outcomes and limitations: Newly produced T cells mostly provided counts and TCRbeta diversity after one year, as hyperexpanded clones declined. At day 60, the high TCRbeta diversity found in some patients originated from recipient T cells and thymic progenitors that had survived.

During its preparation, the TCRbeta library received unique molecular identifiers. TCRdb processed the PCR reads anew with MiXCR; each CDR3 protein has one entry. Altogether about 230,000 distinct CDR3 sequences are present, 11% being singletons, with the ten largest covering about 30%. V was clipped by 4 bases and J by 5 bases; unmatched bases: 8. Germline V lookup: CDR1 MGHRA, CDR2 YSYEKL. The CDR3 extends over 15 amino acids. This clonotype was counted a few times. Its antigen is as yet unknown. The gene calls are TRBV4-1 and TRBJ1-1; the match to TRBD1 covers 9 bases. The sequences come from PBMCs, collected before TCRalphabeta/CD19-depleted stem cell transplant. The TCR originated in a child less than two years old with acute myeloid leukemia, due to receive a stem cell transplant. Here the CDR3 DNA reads TGCGCCAGCAGCCTAGCGGGACAGGGCGATACTGAAGCTTTCTTT. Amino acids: CASSLAGQGDTEAFF.